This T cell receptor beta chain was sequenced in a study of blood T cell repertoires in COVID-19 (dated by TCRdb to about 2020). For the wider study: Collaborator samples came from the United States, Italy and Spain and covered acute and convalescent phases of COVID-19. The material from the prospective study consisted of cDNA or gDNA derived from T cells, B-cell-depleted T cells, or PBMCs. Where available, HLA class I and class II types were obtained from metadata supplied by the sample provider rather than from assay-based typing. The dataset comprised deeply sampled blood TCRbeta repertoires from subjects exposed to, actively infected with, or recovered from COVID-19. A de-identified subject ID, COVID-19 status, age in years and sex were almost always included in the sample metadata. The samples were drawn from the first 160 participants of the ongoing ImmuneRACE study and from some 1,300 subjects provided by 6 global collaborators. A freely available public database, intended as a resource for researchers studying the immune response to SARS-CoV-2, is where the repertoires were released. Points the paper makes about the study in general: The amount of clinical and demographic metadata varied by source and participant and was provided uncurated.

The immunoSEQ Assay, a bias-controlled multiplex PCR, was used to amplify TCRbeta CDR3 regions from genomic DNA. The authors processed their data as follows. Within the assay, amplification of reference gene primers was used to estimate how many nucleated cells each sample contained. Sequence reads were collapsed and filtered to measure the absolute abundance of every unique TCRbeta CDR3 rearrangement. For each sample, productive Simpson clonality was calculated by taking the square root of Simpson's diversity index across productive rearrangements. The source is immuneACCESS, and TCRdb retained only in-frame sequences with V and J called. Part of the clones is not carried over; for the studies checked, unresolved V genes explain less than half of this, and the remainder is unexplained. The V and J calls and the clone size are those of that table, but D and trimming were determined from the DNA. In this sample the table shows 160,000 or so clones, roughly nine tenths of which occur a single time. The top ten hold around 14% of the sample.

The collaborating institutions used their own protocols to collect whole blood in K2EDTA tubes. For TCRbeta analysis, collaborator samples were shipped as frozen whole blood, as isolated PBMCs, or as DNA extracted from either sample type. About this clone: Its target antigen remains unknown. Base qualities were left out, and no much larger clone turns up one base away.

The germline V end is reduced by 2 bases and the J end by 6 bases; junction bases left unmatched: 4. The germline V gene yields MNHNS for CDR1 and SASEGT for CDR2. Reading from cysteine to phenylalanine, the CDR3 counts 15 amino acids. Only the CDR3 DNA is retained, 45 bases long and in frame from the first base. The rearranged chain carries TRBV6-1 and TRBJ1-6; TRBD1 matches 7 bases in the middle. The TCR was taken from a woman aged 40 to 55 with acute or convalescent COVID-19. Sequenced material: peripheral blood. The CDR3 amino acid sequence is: CASSELTGSNSPLHF. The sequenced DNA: TGTGCCAGCAGTGAACTGACAGGGAGTAATTCACCCCTCCACTTT.